This T cell receptor (beta chain) derives from a study of shared clonotypes between healthy human individuals. Notes on the study in general: Generation probabilities of non-shared clonotypes were lower (relative to those shared by all four donors).

Turning to this clone: The antigen is not known. Other DNA variants within this sample encode the same CDR3.

Only in-frame clones appear in the TCRdb table, and some are missing; sequencing was by immunoSEQ multiplex PCR. The sample carries 2 million to 3 million clones, roughly nine tenths recorded once. Donors included only healthy HIV-negative adults lacking recent acute infections or vaccinations. Germline values: CDR1 SGHNT, CDR2 YYREEE (reference sequence). After removal of 0 bases from V and 2 bases from J, the junction contained 2 bases not matched to a gene. This CDR3 has 15 amino acids. This chain connects TRBV5-4 to TRBJ2-7, with 10 positions matching TRBD1. This TCR was sampled from a man aged 18 to 29 in good health. What was sequenced was naive CD4+ T cells sorted from blood. Subset: CD45RA+ positively selected. The CDR3 here is CASSLGGTGAYEQYF. The CDR3, as DNA: TGTGCCAGCAGCTTGGGCGGGACAGGGGCCTACGAGCAGTACTTC.